A single sample is the source of the 21 T cell receptor beta chains below, sequenced in a study of T cells in Graves' hyperthyroidism and ophthalmopathy. Using RNA transcripts as the source, TCR beta CDR3 regions were amplified. First-round RT-PCR of the TCR CDR3 relied on the HTBI primer set. TCRdb re-derived calls from the multiplex PCR reads in MiXCR, one entry per CDR3 protein. The sample records approximately 700,000 distinct CDR3 sequences, over 15% being singletons. The sequencing input was blood. These receptors were taken from a man aged 18 to 29 with Graves' hyperthyroidism.

This clonotype showed up many times. This chain uses TRBV6-2 or TRBV6-3 with TRBJ2-5, with D perhaps given as TRBD1 or TRBD2 (5 bases each). Trimming left V 7 bases short and J 5 bases short, with 17 bases between. The CDR3 sequence is 14 residues long. From germline, CDR1 is MNHEY and CDR2 SVGEGT. CDR3 region: CASTNGWGMETQYF. Written as DNA, the CDR3 is TGTGCCAGCACCAATGGGTGGGGGATGGAGACCCAGTACTTC.

This clonotype was counted ten times or more. DNA of the CDR3: TGTGCCAGCAGCGTCGGGGGGCTCACTGAAGCTTTCTTT. Its translation is CASSVGGLTEAFF. The genes are TRBV12-3 or TRBV12-4 and TRBJ1-1; possible D gene TRBD1, 6 bases. The CDR3 consists of 13 residues. Trimming removed 6 bases at V and 4 bases at J, with 12 bases between.

This clonotype occurred many times. The chain is built from TRBV20-1 and TRBJ2-7; 7 bases agree with TRBD2. The V and J ends lost 6 bases and 3 bases, in that order; junction bases with no gene match: 5. This CDR3 is built from 12 residues. The germline gives CDR1 DFQATT, CDR2 SNEGSKA (reference sequence). CDR3: CSATGGVYEQYF. Written as DNA, the CDR3 is TGCAGTGCGACTGGGGGGGTCTACGAGCAGTACTTC.

The chain employs TRBV9 and TRBJ2-7; TRBD1 matches 8 bases. Germline trimming cut 0 bases from V and 6 bases from J; bases unmatched to any gene: 8. CDR1 and CDR2 from the germline V gene are SGDLS and YYNGEE. This CDR3 is built from 15 residues. CDR3 DNA sequence: TGTGCCAGCAGCGTAGGCCCACTGACAGGGGCCGAGCAGTACTTC. It yields the protein CASSVGPLTGAEQYF.

This clonotype showed up many times. The chain carries TRBV28 and TRBJ2-1; 11 nucleotides align to TRBD2. This CDR3 has 16 residues. The V segment lost 6 bases and the J segment 7 bases; nucleotides outside the gene matches: 11. From germline, CDR1 is MDHEN and CDR2 SYDVKM. The CDR3 DNA sequence: TGTGCCAGCAGCCTCCCCCAGGGACTAGCGGATAATGAGCAGTTCTTC. The encoded protein is CASSLPQGLADNEQFF.

This clonotype was counted between two and nine times. CDR3 DNA: TGTGCCAGCAGTTCACGGCCTAGCGCAGGTTACTACAATGAGCAGTTCTTC. Its protein product is CASSSRPSAGYYNEQFF. The chain combines TRBV28 with TRBJ2-1; D might be TRBD2 (6 bases). Germline V gene sequence: CDR1 MDHEN, CDR2 SYDVKM. Trimming took 4 bases from V and 3 from J, leaving 19 bases between them. The CDR3 covers 17 residues.

This clonotype was observed at least ten times. This rearrangement joins TRBV7-9 to TRBJ1-1; no definite D call. The CDR3 length is 13 residues. Trimming pared 5 bases from V and 4 bases from J, leaving 11 bases between. CDR1 is SEHNR, CDR2 FQNEAQ, per germline (reference sequence). The CDR3 reads CASSGTPSTEAFF. CDR3 coding DNA: TGTGCCAGCAGCGGTACCCCCAGCACTGAAGCTTTCTTT.

V gene TRBV7-2 combines with J gene TRBJ2-7, with 9 bases fitting TRBD2. The CDR3 consists of 14 residues. Germline V lookup: CDR1 SGHTA, CDR2 FQGNSA. V shed 5 bases, J shed 7 bases, and the junction held 9 bases outside the gene matches. This CDR3 reads CASSPAGGVGEQYF. The CDR3 DNA sequence: TGTGCCAGCAGCCCAGCGGGAGGTGTAGGAGAGCAGTACTTC.

This clonotype was counted at least ten times. The chain is built from TRBV10-3 and TRBJ2-7; D not certain. CDR1 and CDR2 (germline): ENHRY, SYGVKD. V lost 10 bases, J lost 1 base, and 14 bases lay in between. CDR3 length equals 13 residues. This chain's CDR3 is CATTEAGSYEQYF. As DNA, the CDR3 is TGTGCCACTACCGAAGCAGGATCCTACGAGCAGTACTTC.

This clonotype was counted a few times. V gene TRBV29-1 combines with J gene TRBJ2-2, with D tentatively TRBD2 (6 bases). The CDR3 is made up of 14 amino acids. Trimming left V 4 bases short and J 5 bases short, with 14 bases between. Germline CDR1 SQVTM, CDR2 ANQGSEA. CDR3 sequence: CSVVGTSGTGELFF. For the CDR3, the DNA is TGCAGCGTTGTTGGGACTTCGGGTACCGGGGAGCTGTTTTTT.

The chain recombines TRBV27 with TRBJ2-7; no clear D gene. Germline assignment: CDR1 MNHEY and CDR2 SMNVEV (reference sequence). Trimming cost V 4 bases and J 4 bases, with 11 bases left between them. This CDR3 is 13 amino acids long. The CDR3 DNA reads TGTGCCAGCAGTTGGTCTAGAGTTTACGAGCAGTACTTC. This encodes CASSWSRVYEQYF.

Ten or more counts support this clonotype. This rearrangement joins TRBV7-9 to TRBJ2-7; D is undetermined. The CDR3 sequence is 12 residues long. The germline CDR1 and CDR2 sequences are SEHNR and FQNEAQ (reference sequence). Trimming took 1 base from V and 7 from J, leaving 8 bases between them. The CDR3 loop is CASSLGKVEQYF. CDR3 DNA: TGTGCCAGCAGCTTAGGAAAAGTGGAGCAGTACTTC.

The chain uses TRBV18 and TRBJ2-2; D is undetermined. Trimming stripped 4 bases from V and 3 bases from J, with 9 bases between. The germline gives CDR1 KGHSH, CDR2 LQKENI. The CDR3 is 14 amino acids. The CDR3: CASSQQLDTGELFF. CDR3 sequence (DNA): TGTGCCAGCTCACAACAATTAGACACCGGGGAGCTGTTTTTT.

This chain links TRBV19 with TRBJ2-3; the D gene is possibly TRBD2 (5 bases). Germline assignment: CDR1 LNHDA and CDR2 SQIVND (reference sequence). V shed 6 bases and J shed 2 bases, with 18 bases lying between them. The CDR3 is 16 residues long. The CDR3 is CASSLGSITPTDTQYF. CDR3 nucleotide sequence: TGTGCCAGTAGCTTGGGGAGCATCACACCCACAGATACGCAGTATTTT.

The chain is built from TRBV20-1 and TRBJ1-2; 10 bases match TRBD1. After removal of 0 bases from V and 5 bases from J, the junction contained 9 bases not matched to a gene. The CDR3 loop spans 16 amino acids. Germline assignment: CDR1 DFQATT and CDR2 SNEGSKA (reference sequence). In DNA form, the CDR3 reads TGCAGTGCTAGAGATCACGGACAGGGGGATTCTTATGGCTACACCTTC. It encodes CSARDHGQGDSYGYTF.

Details on this clonotype: Given the absence of the conserved phenylalanine or tryptophan at the CDR3 end, a read error is likely. This chain's CDR3 is CASSWTTDTQYY. The CDR3 nucleotides are TGCGCCAGCAGCTGGACAACAGATACGCAGTATTAT. The chain carries TRBV5-1 and TRBJ2-3; D might be TRBD1 (5 bases). Germline CDR1 and CDR2: SGHRS and YFSETQ. The CDR3 runs to 12 residues. The V and J ends lost 3 bases and 3 bases respectively, with 5 bases between them.

This clonotype was detected only a few times. The V call is TRBV27, the J call TRBJ1-2; TRBD1 is a possible D gene (5 bases). Per germline, CDR1 MNHEY and CDR2 SMNVEV (reference sequence). The V and J ends lost 4 bases and 8 bases respectively, with 17 bases between them. CDR3 length: 14 residues. The CDR3 reads CASSSIQEAKGYTF. The CDR3 DNA follows: TGTGCCAGCAGTTCAATACAGGAGGCTAAGGGCTACACCTTC.

This rearrangement joins TRBV6-5 to TRBJ2-2, with a weak D call TRBD2 (5 bases). The V and J ends lost 2 bases and 3 bases respectively, with 16 bases between them. The CDR3 runs to 17 residues. The germline CDR1 and CDR2 sequences are MNHEY and SVGAGI. CDR3 region: CASSYTPPAEYTGELFF. CDR3 sequence (DNA): TGTGCCAGCAGTTACACCCCCCCAGCGGAATACACCGGGGAGCTGTTTTTT.

This clonotype was observed many times. This chain connects TRBV28 to TRBJ2-7, with D perhaps being TRBD1 or TRBD2 (5 bases each). The V end lost 10 bases, the J end lost 5 bases, and 12 bases lay between the germline ends. CDR3 length: 11 residues. Looked up from germline, CDR1 is MDHEN and CDR2 is SYDVKM. The CDR3 DNA follows: TGTGCCACCCTCCTGGGGGACGAGCAGTACTTC. The encoded protein is CATLLGDEQYF.

The chain has TRBV7-2 and TRBJ2-2, with 12 bases that match TRBD2. Germline lookup yields CDR1 SGHTA and CDR2 FQGNSA. CDR3 length: 18 amino acids. The ends lost 5 bases at V and 5 bases at J; junction bases unmatched: 12. CDR3 amino acids: CASSTRTSGIRHTGELFF. CDR3 in DNA: TGTGCCAGCAGCACCCGGACTAGCGGGATCAGGCATACCGGGGAGCTGTTTTTT.

This clonotype showed up just a few times. The chain couples TRBV5-1 to TRBJ1-1; 8 nucleotides align to TRBD1. The CDR3 has 15 residues. J gave up 5 bases and V 1 base, and 7 bases lay outside the gene matches. Germline V gives CDR1 SGHRS, CDR2 YFSETQ. The CDR3 is CASSLQGATGTEAFF. The CDR3 DNA reads as TGCGCCAGCAGCTTGCAGGGGGCCACTGGGACTGAAGCTTTCTTT.